This T cell receptor (beta chain) was recorded in a study of cytomegalovirus exposure and HLA in healthy donors (dated by TCRdb to between 2016 and 2019). Some background on the complete study: According to an earlier analysis of a few hundred of the donors, 150 million to 200 million T cells yielded over 100 million unique TCR beta sequences and approximately 300 Gb of sequence data. Around 320 gigabases of sequencing data and approximately 80 million unique TCR sequences were included in an early release covering about 700 HLA-typed donors. The genetic ancestry cluster associated with self-reported Caucasian donors included 65% to 90% of the roughly 390 genotyped donors. The study aimed to test whether cataloging public T cell receptors could reveal signatures of past pathogen exposure. The T cell repertoires of some 670 subjects were profiled by immunosequencing and related to cytomegalovirus serostatus. In addition to the first cohort of 650 to 750 subjects, a separate validation cohort of approximately 130 different subjects was used. High-throughput TCR immunosequencing, statistical association of individual TCRs with disease status, and machine learning were combined to predict cytomegalovirus infection status. A later analysis re-examined previously published TCR beta repertoires from 610 or so donors and added high-resolution HLA genotyping to investigate patterns of TCR occurrence. Rather than drawing on any new phenotypic data, the later analysis identified candidate immune exposures from TCR beta sequences and the way those sequences occurred across donors. An earlier analysis of approximately 640 of the donors applied high-throughput TCR beta sequencing to assess whether each TCR beta V gene segment acted as functional or pseudogenic. Donor age, sex, ethnicity and CMV serostatus were compiled alongside the repertoire data. A later genetic analysis took genome-wide SNP genotypes for about three fifths of the 666 donors and used that subset as a discovery cohort. Every repertoire in the discovery cohort had been generated on one and the same sequencing platform. HLA typing included class I and class II loci at four-digit resolution. Typing coverage varied by locus: about 629-630 donors for A, B, C, DRB1 and DQB1; some 520 for DQA1; over 600 for DPA1; 400 to 480 for DPB1. Roughly 5 DR-DQ haplotypes were handled as single units for association and clustering, since linkage in the cohort was strong. Among 300 to 450 genotyped donors of the cohort, an average of approximately 240,000 unique TCR beta nucleotide sequences were sequenced per donor, roughly a sixth of them non-productive.

The cohort consisted of 600 or so healthy bone marrow donors. All cohort members were sampled while nominally healthy, although unrecorded immune exposures were likely present. The donor tested CMV seronegative, placing the donor among the 300 to 400 seronegative members of the cohort. A peripheral blood sample was collected from each donor, and TCR beta sequencing was performed on peripheral blood mononuclear cells. The Qiagen DNeasy Blood Extraction Kit was used to extract genomic DNA from the blood cell samples. Here is what the overall study found, with its caveats: The 87-base-pair reads could not distinguish some IMGT-functional V segments, including TRBV6-2 and TRBV6-3, so those segments were excluded. HLA typing was unavailable for some donors at each locus, so association tests used only the typed subset. Correlated functional status among segregating V segments might be attributable to linkage disequilibrium, but an unknown experimental factor could not be ruled out. In vitro tests confirmed that a few of the cytomegalovirus-associated TCR beta chains recognize cytomegalovirus antigens. A total of 164 TCR beta chains were listed by the study as associated with cytomegalovirus. In a later analysis, HLA-associated TCR beta chains were found to be more clonally expanded and to have lower generation probabilities than equally common non-associated chains. Broadly in line with IMGT annotations, most TCR beta V segments showed up in productive rearrangements about 87% or about 30% of the time in an earlier analysis of several hundred of the donors. Because counts were too low, about 15 rarely observed V segments, including chromosome 9 orphons, were left out of the earlier analysis of a few hundred of the donors. While some public TCRs were present in many individuals, most TCR sequences turned up only very rarely across donors. A later analysis associated 15,000 or so TCR beta sequences with specific HLA alleles at a false discovery rate of 0.05. The presence/absence analyses assumed that sequencing depth was roughly uniform across donors, and that assumption may not be true. In both the original and validation cohorts, the classifier was reported to diagnose cytomegalovirus status with high specificity and sensitivity. A group of highly shared sequence variants was considered likely to be a technical artifact of the sequencing pipeline. In a later genetic analysis, fewer N-insertions in productive TCRs were reported among donors in an Asian-associated ancestry cluster than the approximately 630-donor mean. When HLA alleles, especially DR and DQ, strongly co-occurred, attributing TCR associations to individual alleles was difficult. A later analysis found that most CMV-associated TCR beta chains appeared HLA-restricted, with HLA associations seemingly driven largely by CMV exposure. The authors suggested that the approach could potentially be extended to other disease states and immunological phenotypes. A later analysis found that TCR association rates varied across HLA loci, with DRB1 alleles showing the most associated TCRs and HLA-C alleles the fewest. In a later analysis, several top co-occurrence clusters were reported to appear linked to parvovirus B19, influenza, CMV and Epstein-Barr virus. A further reported finding was that TCR beta sequences accurately predicted the HLA-A and HLA-B alleles for most subjects in the first cohort. The only immune exposure information available for the cohort was CMV serostatus. In a later genetic analysis, a missense DCLRE1C variant was associated with V-gene and J-gene trimming of TCR beta chains, and the association was replicated in an independent cohort. This cohort had only TCR beta chains sequenced, and the lack of alpha or paired-chain data limited which features could be detected.

The library was produced with the immunoSEQ multiplex PCR assay. For the multiplex PCR, a mixture combining 60 forward primers for TCR Vbeta segments and 13 reverse primers for TCR Jbeta segments was used. A multiplex PCR assay on genomic DNA amplified the CDR3 region of rearranged TCR beta genes. The amplified TCR beta libraries were sequenced on the Illumina HiSeq System as 87-base-pair reads. On the authors' methods: Across the 700 or so repertoires, a later analysis counted some 81 million unique TCR beta chains, around 11 million of which were shared by at least two donors. Raw reads were error-corrected and collapsed into unique sequences with a nearest-neighbor algorithm that merged closely related sequences to remove PCR and sequencing errors. CDR3 sequences were aligned to IMGT reference sequences to assign V, D and J gene segments. For a sequence to be retained, at least a six-nucleotide match to both a V gene segment and a J gene segment was required. Rearrangements were called productive when the CDR3 lacked stop codons and stayed in frame with V and J; all others were non-productive. Following IMGT convention, CDR3 was defined as the stretch from the second conserved V-encoded cysteine to the conserved J-encoded phenylalanine. The earlier analysis of 500 to 750 of the donors excluded any sequence lacking an unambiguous match to a single V gene segment. In an earlier analysis of 500 to 750 of the donors, V segments were called functional above 56.7% productive rearrangements and were called segregating when the between-donor standard deviation exceeded 5%. A statistical classification framework was built to diagnose cytomegalovirus status from the catalog of TCR beta chain sequences. In a later analysis, V and J genes were assigned by comparing TCR nucleotide sequences against IMGT/GENE-DB human TR gene sequences. A later analysis assigned CDR3 sequences and most-parsimonious VDJ recombination scenarios with the TCRdist pipeline. A later analysis defined each TCR beta chain by its CDR3 amino acid sequence plus V-gene family, and excluded reads lacking a unique V-gene family. A later analysis removed roughly 590 highly shared, low-generation-probability nucleotide sequences to deal with suspected cross-contamination and a sequencing artifact. For each public chain, a later analysis derived a clonal expansion index from normalized ranks of inferred template counts within each repertoire. A later analysis computed generation probabilities with a VDJ recombination model fitted to out-of-frame rearrangements, and checked the results against IGoR. In a later analysis, hypergeometric tests were used to score TCR-TCR, TCR-HLA and TCR-CMV co-occurrence, with a repertoire-size bias correction applied to TCR pairs. In a later analysis, false discovery rates were estimated by permuting HLA or CMV assignments 20 times. In a later analysis, co-occurring TCRs were grouped using DBSCAN, and TCRdist sequence similarity was added for clustering within HLA-allele-positive subsets. Repertoires with fewer than 30,000 or more than 120,000 public chains were left out of co-occurrence clustering, as were four to six repertoires with anomalous nucleotide sharing. TCRdb's version of the immuneACCESS table is confined to in-frame rearrangements and falls short of the full clone set. An unresolved V gene accounts for under half of the shortfall where checked; the remainder is of unknown origin. D and trimming were read from the DNA, whereas the V and J calls and clone size are those reported in that table. In all, the sample holds 100,000 to 150,000 clones, and about three quarters of those were seen once. Less than 2% of the sample goes to the ten largest clones.

For CDR1 and CDR2, the germline V gene lists SGHTS and YDEGEE. The CDR3 numbers 13 residues from cysteine through phenylalanine. The kept DNA is CDR3 alone, 39 bases in frame from the first base. V drops 2 bases and J drops 4 bases, leaving 9 bases in between. This clone was observed a handful of times. Its antigen remains undetermined. No base quality information exists; no much larger clone differs at one position. In this chain, TRBV5-8 is recombined with TRBJ1-1; the D gene is unclear. The material sequenced was PBMCs. This receptor was obtained from a man in his forties or fifties in good health and CMV-seronegative. The base sequence is TGTGCCAGCAGCTTCTACCCCCTCACTGAAGCTTTCTTT. It encodes CASSFYPLTEAFF.